This T cell receptor beta chain appears in the sequencing data of a study of OX40 agonist ivuxolimab in advanced cancers. Notes on the study in general: There was clonal expansion of CD4+ and CD8+ blood T cells by week 6 at 0.1 to 3.0 mg/kg. Among T cells, CD8+ cells averaged more expanded clones than CD4+ cells.

Sequencing used immunoSEQ multiplex PCR; TCRdb keeps in-frame clones, though not all of them. The sample yields about 50,000 clones, about 92% seen once. At cycle 4 day 1, cycle 7 day 1, and baseline, blood was sampled. As for this clone: Its target is unknown.

The sample here was CD4+ or CD8+ T cells sorted from blood, taken in a trial of the OX40 agonist ivuxolimab. The sequence came from an adult with an advanced solid tumor such as melanoma, head and neck, liver or kidney cancer.

CDR3 sequence (DNA): TGTGCCAGCTCACCTAGAGGGACTGGTGGCAATGAGCAGTTCTTC. This gives the protein CASSPRGTGGNEQFF. J is TRBJ2-1 and V is TRBV18, with TRBD2 as a possible D gene (6 bases). The CDR3 runs to 15 residues. V was clipped by 3 bases and J by 6 bases, with 15 bases between them. Germline CDR1 reads KGHSH; CDR2 reads LQKENI. Based on the CDR3 plus reference TRBV18 and TRBJ2-1, the full variable domain is NAGVMQNPRHLVRRRGQEARLRCSPMKGHSHVYWYRQLPEEGLKFMVYLQKENIIDESGMPKERFSAEFPKEGPSILRIQQVVRGDSAAYFCASSPRGTGGNEQFFGPGTRLTVL.